One sample yielded the 9 T cell receptor beta chains listed below, sequenced in a study of blood T cell repertoires in COVID-19. Method: immunoSEQ multiplex PCR; TCRdb's copy keeps in-frame clones and lacks some. This table has around 140,000 clones, about 87% appearing once. Sequenced sample: peripheral blood. Receptors originate from a human donor with COVID-19, enrolled during active disease. The donor label of this sample is uncertain.

This chain uses TRBV11-3 with TRBJ1-4; no definite D call. Germline CDR1 SGHNT, CDR2 YENEEA. The CDR3 loop spans 14 amino acids. Trimming shortened V by 7 bases and J by 0 bases, and 9 bases separated the two germline ends. The chain's CDR3 is CASTRDSTNEKLFF. In DNA form, the CDR3 reads TGTGCCAGCACCCGGGATTCAACTAATGAAAAACTGTTTTTT. Filled out from reference TRBV11-3 and TRBJ1-4, the complete variable domain reads EAGVVQSPRYKIIEKKQPVAFWCNPISGHNTLYWYLQNLGQGPELLIRYENEEAVDDSQLPKDRFSAERLKGVDSTLKIQPAELGDSAVYLCASTRDSTNEKLFFGSGTQLSVL.

This sequence joins TRBV5-1 and TRBJ2-7; 7 bases align to TRBD2. Trimming removed 1 base from V and 3 bases from J; junction bases left unmatched: 7. The CDR3 spans 15 residues. CDR1 is SGHRS, CDR2 YFSETQ, per germline. As DNA, the CDR3 is TGCGCCAGCAGCTTGAGTGGGAGGGGCCGCTACGAGCAGTACTTC. It codes for CASSLSGRGRYEQYF. Full variable domain (remainder filled in from reference TRBV5-1 and TRBJ2-7): KAGVTQTPRYLIKTRGQQVTLSCSPISGHRSVSWYQQTPGQGLQFLFEYFSETQRNKGNFPGRFSGRQFSNSRSEMNVSTLELGDSALYLCASSLSGRGRYEQYFGPGTRLTVT.

This rearrangement joins TRBV7-2 to TRBJ1-1; maybe TRBD1 (6 bases). Per germline, CDR1 SGHTA and CDR2 FQGNSA. CDR3 length: 15 residues. V gave up 5 bases and J gave up 0 bases, with 13 bases separating them. The CDR3 loop reads CASSLGGGLNTEAFF. The CDR3 DNA sequence: TGTGCCAGCAGCCTAGGGGGGGGCCTGAACACTGAAGCTTTCTTT.

The CDR3 here is CASSARRTDQETQYF. The CDR3 nucleotides read TGTGCCAGCAGCGCCCGACGGACTGACCAAGAGACCCAGTACTTC. The rearrangement links TRBV5-4 to TRBJ2-5; D might be TRBD2 (5 bases). V lost 4 bases and J lost 0, with 13 bases in between. The CDR3 is 15 amino acids. CDR1 is SGHNT and CDR2 is YYREEE in the germline V gene (reference sequence).

The count of this clone is one. The chain uses TRBV5-1 and TRBJ1-6; D is perhaps TRBD1 (6 bases). Trimming took off 4 bases at V and 0 bases at J, with 11 bases between the two ends. CDR3 length: 16 amino acids. Germline assignment: CDR1 SGHRS and CDR2 YFSETQ. The CDR3 DNA reads TGCGCCAGCAGCCCAACAGGGAGCTCCTATAATTCACCCCTCCACTTT. Protein: CASSPTGSSYNSPLHF.

This clone was picked up one time. The chain links TRBV7-3 to TRBJ2-1; TRBD2 matches 11 bases. CDR3 length: 17 residues. Germline assignment: CDR1 SGHTA and CDR2 FQGTGA. Trimming took 3 bases from V and 5 from J; bases not matched to a gene: 9. The CDR3 DNA is TGTGCCAGCAGCTTCGATAGCGGGGGGGCTAGGAACAATGAGCAGTTCTTC. It codes for CASSFDSGGARNNEQFF.

The rearrangement links TRBV6-5 to TRBJ1-4; D remains unclear. The V gene lost 5 bases and the J gene lost 3 bases, with 13 bases spanning the gap. CDR3 length equals 15 residues. Germline loops: CDR1 MNHEY, CDR2 SVGAGI. CDR3 in DNA: TGTGCCAGCAGTAAAAGAGTAGTATCTAATGAAAAACTGTTTTTT. This codes for CASSKRVVSNEKLFF.

A single count supports this clone. This rearrangement joins TRBV18 to TRBJ1-3; D is possibly TRBD1 (5 bases). This CDR3 is built from 17 residues. Between the trimmed V and J ends, which lost 1 base and 0 bases, there was a span of 13 bases. Germline lookup yields CDR1 KGHSH and CDR2 LQKENI. The DNA of the CDR3 is TGTGCCAGCTCACCACAGGACACAGATCGCTCTGGAAACACCATATATTTT. Encoded protein: CASSPQDTDRSGNTIYF.

The sample holds one count of this clone. V gene TRBV11-2 combines with J gene TRBJ2-7, with TRBD2 identical over 10 bases. The trim removed 4 bases at V and 2 bases at J, leaving 11 bases unmatched. Germline CDR1 SGHAT, CDR2 FQNNGV. The CDR3 loop spans 17 amino acids. CDR3 bases: TGTGCCAGCAGCTCGAAACCACTAGCGGGACCCACCTACGAGCAGTACTTC. Encoded protein: CASSSKPLAGPTYEQYF.